This TCR beta chain was recorded in a study of OX40 agonist ivuxolimab in advanced cancers. As for the study in general: Three individuals attained partial responses, comprising one hepatocellular carcinoma case and two cutaneous melanoma cases. The study's findings and limits: More expanded clones were seen, on average, in CD8+ T cells than in CD4+.

CDR3 size: 16 residues. Trimming cost V 4 bases and J 2 bases; bases outside gene matches: 8. Germline V lookup: CDR1 MRHNA, CDR2 SNTAGT. TCRdb's table, derived via immunoSEQ multiplex PCR, lists solely in-frame clones and lacks some. The repertoire consists of tens of thousands of clones, with approximately 80% occurring once and the leading ten covering roughly 19%. Comments on this clone: What it binds is not known.

This clonotype was obtained from an adult with an advanced solid tumor such as melanoma, head and neck, liver or kidney cancer. The J gene is TRBJ2-3, the V gene TRBV6-4; 8 nucleotides agree with TRBD2. The source material was CD4+ or CD8+ T cells sorted from blood, sampled in a trial of the OX40 agonist ivuxolimab. The CDR3 here is CASSANGGGSTDTQYF. The CDR3 DNA reads TGTGCCAGCAGTGCTAACGGGGGGGGATCCACAGATACGCAGTATTTT.